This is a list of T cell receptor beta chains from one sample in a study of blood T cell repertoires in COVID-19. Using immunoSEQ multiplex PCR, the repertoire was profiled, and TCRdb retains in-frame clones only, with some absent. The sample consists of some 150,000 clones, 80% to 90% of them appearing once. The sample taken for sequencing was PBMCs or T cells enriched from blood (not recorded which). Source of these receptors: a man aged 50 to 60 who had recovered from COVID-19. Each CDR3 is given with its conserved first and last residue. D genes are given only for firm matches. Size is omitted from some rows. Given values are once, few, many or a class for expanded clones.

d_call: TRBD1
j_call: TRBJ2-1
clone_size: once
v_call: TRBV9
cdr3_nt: TGTGCCAGCAGCCGACAGGGGTCCTACAATGAGCAGTTCTTC
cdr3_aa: CASSRQGSYNEQFF

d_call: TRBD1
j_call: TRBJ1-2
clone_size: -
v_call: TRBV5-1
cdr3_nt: TGCGCCAGCAGCTTGGAAGGGACAGGGAAGCTGAATGGCTACACCTTC
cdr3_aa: CASSLEGTGKLNGYTF

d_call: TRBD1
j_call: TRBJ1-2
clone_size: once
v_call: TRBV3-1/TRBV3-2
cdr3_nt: TGTGCCAGCAGCACAGGGGGAGGGGGCGGCTACACCTTC
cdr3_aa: CASSTGGGGGYTF

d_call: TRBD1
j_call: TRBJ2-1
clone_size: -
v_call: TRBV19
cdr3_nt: TGTGCCAGTAGTTCGTACCGACAACAGGGGCGATTCTCCTACAATGAGCAGTTCTTC
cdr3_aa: CASSSYRQQGRFSYNEQFF

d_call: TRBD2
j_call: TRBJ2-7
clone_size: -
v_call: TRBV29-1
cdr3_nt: TGCAGCGTTGAACGGGCTAGCGGATACGAGCAGTACTTC
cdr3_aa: CSVERASGYEQYF

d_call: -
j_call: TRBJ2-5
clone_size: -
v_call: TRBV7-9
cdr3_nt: TGTGCCAGCACCAAACAGGGCCAAGAGACCCAGTACTTC
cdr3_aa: CASTKQGQETQYF

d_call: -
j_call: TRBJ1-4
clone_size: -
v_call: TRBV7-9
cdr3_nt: TGTGCCAGCAGCTTAGGACAGGATGCAACTAATGAAAAACTGTTTTTT
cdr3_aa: CASSLGQDATNEKLFF

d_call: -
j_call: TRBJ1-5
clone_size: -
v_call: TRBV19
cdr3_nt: TGTGCCAGTAGTCAGATCCAGGGGCCCCAGCATTTT
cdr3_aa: CASSQIQGPQHF

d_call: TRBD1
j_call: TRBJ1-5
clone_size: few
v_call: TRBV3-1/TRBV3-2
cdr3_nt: TGTGCCAGCAGCCAAGCCGGACAGGGGAGCAATCAGCCCCAGCATTTT
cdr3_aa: CASSQAGQGSNQPQHF

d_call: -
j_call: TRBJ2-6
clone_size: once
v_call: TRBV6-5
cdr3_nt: TGTGCCAGCAGCCGGGGACTGAAGGCCAACGTCCTGACTTTC
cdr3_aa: CASSRGLKANVLTF

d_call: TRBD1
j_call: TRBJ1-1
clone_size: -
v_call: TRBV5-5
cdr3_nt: TGTGCCAGCAGCTTCCCCGGGACAGGGCGCGCTGAAGCTTTCTTT
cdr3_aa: CASSFPGTGRAEAFF

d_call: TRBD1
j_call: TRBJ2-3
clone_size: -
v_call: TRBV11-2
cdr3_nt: TGTGCCAGCAGCTTGGGACAGGGGGCCACAGATACGCAGTATTTT
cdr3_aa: CASSLGQGATDTQYF

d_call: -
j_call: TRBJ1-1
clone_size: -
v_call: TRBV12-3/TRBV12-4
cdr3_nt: TGTGCCAGCACCATCCGACTGGACACTGAAGCTTTCTTT
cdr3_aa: CASTIRLDTEAFF

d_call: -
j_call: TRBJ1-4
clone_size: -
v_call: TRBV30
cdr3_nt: TGTGCCTGGAGTGTGGGCCTTCGCGAAAAACTGTTTTTT
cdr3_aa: CAWSVGLREKLFF

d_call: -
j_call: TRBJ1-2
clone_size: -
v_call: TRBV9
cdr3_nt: TGTGCCAGCAGCGTAGAGGAGGGCTATGGCTACACCTTC
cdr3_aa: CASSVEEGYGYTF

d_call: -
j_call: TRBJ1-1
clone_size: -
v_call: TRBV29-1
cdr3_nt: TGCAGCGGAGGGAAGGAAGCTTTCTTT
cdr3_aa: CSGGKEAFF

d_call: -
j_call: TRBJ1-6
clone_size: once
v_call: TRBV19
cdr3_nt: TGTGCCAGTAGTATTCCCGGTGATTCACCCCTCCACTTT
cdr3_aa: CASSIPGDSPLHF

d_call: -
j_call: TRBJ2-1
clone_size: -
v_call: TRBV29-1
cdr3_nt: TGCAGCGTTGGTAGGGGCATGAAGCAGTTCTTC
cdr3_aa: CSVGRGMKQFF

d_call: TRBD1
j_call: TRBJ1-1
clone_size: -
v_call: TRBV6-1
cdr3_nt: TGTGCCAGCAGTGTACTAAGACAGGGGCGCATGAACACTGAAGCTTTCTTT
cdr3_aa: CASSVLRQGRMNTEAFF

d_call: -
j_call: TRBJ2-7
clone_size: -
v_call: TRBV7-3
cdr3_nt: TGTGCCAGCAGCTTAGCCCAGAACTACGAGCAGTACTTC
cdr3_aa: CASSLAQNYEQYF

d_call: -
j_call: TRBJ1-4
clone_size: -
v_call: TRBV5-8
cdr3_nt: TGTGCCAGCAGCTTGGGATGGACGGGGGGGAATGAAAAACTGTTTTTT
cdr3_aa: CASSLGWTGGNEKLFF

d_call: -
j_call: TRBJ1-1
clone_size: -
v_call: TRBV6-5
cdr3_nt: TGTGCCAGCAGTTACTCCCCTAGGTCGTATTCCGCTGAAGCTTTCTTT
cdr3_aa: CASSYSPRSYSAEAFF

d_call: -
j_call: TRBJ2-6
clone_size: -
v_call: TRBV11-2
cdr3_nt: TGTGCCAGCAGCTTCCGGGGAGCCCTGAGTGGGGCCAACGTCCTGACTTTC
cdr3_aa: CASSFRGALSGANVLTF

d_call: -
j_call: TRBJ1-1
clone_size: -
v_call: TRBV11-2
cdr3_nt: TGTGCCAGCAGCTTAGGGGCTCCCAGGGATGCTTTCTTT
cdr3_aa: CASSLGAPRDAFF

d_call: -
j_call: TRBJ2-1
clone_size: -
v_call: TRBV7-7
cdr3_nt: TGTGCTAGCAGCTTTAGCAATGGCGATGAGCAGTTCTTC
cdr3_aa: CASSFSNGDEQFF

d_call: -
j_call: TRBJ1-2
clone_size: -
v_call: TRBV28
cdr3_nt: TGTGCCAGCAGTTTCGTGGGATCAGGGGGCTACACCTTC
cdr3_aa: CASSFVGSGGYTF

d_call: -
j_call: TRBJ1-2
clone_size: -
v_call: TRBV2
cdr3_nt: TGTGCCAGCAGCGGGGACAAGAACTATGGCTACACCTTC
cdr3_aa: CASSGDKNYGYTF

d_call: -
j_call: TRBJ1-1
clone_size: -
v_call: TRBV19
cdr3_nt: TGTGCCAGTAGTATACTCACTGAAGCTTTCTTT
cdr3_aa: CASSILTEAFF

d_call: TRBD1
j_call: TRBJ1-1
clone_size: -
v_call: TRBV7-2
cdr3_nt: TGTGCCAGCAGCACGGACAGGGGCGCTGAAGCTTTCTTT
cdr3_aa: CASSTDRGAEAFF

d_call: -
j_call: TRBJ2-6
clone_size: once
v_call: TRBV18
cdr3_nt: TGTGCCAGCTCAACAGGGACGGGACCAGCTGGGGCCAACGTCCTGACTTTC
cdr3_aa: CASSTGTGPAGANVLTF

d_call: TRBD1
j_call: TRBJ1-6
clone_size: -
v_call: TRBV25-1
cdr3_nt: TGTGCCAGCAGTGAACCTCGTGGGGACAGAAGTTCACCCCTCCACTTT
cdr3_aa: CASSEPRGDRSSPLHF

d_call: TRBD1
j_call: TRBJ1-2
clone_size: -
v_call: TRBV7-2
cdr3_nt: TGTGCCAGCAGCTCGGACAGGGTCAGGGGCTACACCTTC
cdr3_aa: CASSSDRVRGYTF

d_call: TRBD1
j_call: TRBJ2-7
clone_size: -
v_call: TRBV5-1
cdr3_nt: TGCGCCAGCAATCGACAGGGGGGGTACGAGCAGTACTTC
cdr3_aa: CASNRQGGYEQYF

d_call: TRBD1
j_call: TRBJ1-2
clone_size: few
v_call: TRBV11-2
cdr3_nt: TGTGCCAGCAGCTTTTTTGGACAGGGGAAGAACTATGGCTACACCTTC
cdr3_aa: CASSFFGQGKNYGYTF

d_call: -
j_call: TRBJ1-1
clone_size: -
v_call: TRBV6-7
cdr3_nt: TGTGCCAGCAGTCCCCGGGACTTGGGCACTGAAGCTTTCTTT
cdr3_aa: CASSPRDLGTEAFF

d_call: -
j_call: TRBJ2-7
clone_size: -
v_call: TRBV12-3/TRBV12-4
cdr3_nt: TGTGCCAGCAGTTTCCACAGCTCCGAGCAGTACTTC
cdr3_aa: CASSFHSSEQYF

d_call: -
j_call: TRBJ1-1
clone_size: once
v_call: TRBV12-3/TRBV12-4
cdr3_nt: TGTGCCAGCAGTCCGGGATCGGCTGAAGCTTTCTTT
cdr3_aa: CASSPGSAEAFF

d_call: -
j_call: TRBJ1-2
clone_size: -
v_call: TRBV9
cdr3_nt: TGTGCCAGCAGCGTAGAAGGTTCAGGCTCCTATGGCTACACCTTC
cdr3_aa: CASSVEGSGSYGYTF

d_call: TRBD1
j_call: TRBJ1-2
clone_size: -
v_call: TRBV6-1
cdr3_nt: TGTGCCAGCAGTGAAGGCCGGGACAGGGCTGGCTACACCTTC
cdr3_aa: CASSEGRDRAGYTF

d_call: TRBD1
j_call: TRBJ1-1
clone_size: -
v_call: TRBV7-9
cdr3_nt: TGTGCCAGCAGCGGGACAGGTTGGGTGAGGACTGAAGCTTTCTTT
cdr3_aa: CASSGTGWVRTEAFF

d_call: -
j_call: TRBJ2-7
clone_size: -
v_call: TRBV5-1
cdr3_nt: TGCGCCAGCAGCACGGACTATTACGAGCAGTACTTC
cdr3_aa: CASSTDYYEQYF

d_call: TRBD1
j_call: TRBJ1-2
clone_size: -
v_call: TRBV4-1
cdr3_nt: TGCGCCAGCAGACGCGGCCAGGGGGTGCCAGTTGGCTACACCTTC
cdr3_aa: CASRRGQGVPVGYTF

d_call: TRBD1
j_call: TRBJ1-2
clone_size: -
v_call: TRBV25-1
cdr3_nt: TGTGCCAGCTGGGACAGGGGGCGTGGTGGCTACACCTTC
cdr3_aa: CASWDRGRGGYTF

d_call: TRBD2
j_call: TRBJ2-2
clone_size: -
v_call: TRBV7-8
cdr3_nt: TGTGCCAGCAGCCTGACGGGGGGCACCGGGGAGCTGTTTTTT
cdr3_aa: CASSLTGGTGELFF

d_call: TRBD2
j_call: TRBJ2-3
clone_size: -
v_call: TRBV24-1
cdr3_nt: TGTGCCACCAGTGCCGGGGGGGGTGGCACAGATACGCAGTATTTT
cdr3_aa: CATSAGGGGTDTQYF

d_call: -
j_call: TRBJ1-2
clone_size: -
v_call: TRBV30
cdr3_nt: TGTGCCTGGAGTGTGATGGCAGGCTATGGCTACACCTTC
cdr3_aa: CAWSVMAGYGYTF

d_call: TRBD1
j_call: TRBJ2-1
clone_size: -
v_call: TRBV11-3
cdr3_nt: TGTGCCAGCAGCTTAGGACAGGGGCCCTACAATGAGCAGTTCTTC
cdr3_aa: CASSLGQGPYNEQFF

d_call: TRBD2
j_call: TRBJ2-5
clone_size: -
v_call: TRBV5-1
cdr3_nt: TGCGCCAGCAGCCCCTCACTTCTAGGACTAGCGGTTCAAGAGACCCAGTACTTC
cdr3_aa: CASSPSLLGLAVQETQYF

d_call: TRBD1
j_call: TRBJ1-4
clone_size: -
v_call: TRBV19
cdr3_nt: TGTGCCAGTAGTGTTAAAACCGGGACAGAGAATGAAAAACTGTTTTTT
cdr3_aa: CASSVKTGTENEKLFF

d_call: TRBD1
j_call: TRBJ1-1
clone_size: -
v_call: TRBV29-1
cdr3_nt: TGCAGCGTGAGGACAGGGAGGAACACTGAAGCTTTCTTT
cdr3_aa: CSVRTGRNTEAFF

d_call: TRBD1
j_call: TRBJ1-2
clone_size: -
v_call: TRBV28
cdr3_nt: TGTGCCAGCAGAGACAGGGGTGGCAATACTGGCTACACCTTC
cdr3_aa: CASRDRGGNTGYTF

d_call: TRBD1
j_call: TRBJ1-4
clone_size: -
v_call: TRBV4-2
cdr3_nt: TGTGCCAGCAGCCGAGACAGGGGGCCTAATGAAAAACTGTTTTTT
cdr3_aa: CASSRDRGPNEKLFF